The T cell receptor beta chain described here comes from a study of blood T cell repertoires in COVID-19. Study at large: Italy, Spain and the United States were the sources of the convalescent and acute COVID-19 samples.

This clone was seen just once. V was clipped by 0 bases and J by 2 bases, with 14 bases between them. This CDR3 region has 16 residues. Germline values: CDR1 SGHRS, CDR2 YFSETQ. This study enrolled people aged about 18 to 90 from about 26 US geographic areas. Recovered status in Cohort 3 required two negative PCRs, clearance, or symptom resolution. Sequencing used immunoSEQ multiplex PCR; TCRdb keeps in-frame clones, though not all of them. The table includes roughly 140,000 clones, roughly four fifths detected once. Source material: PBMCs or T cells enriched from blood (not recorded which). The rearrangement links TRBV5-1 to TRBJ1-2; tentatively, D is TRBD1 (6 bases). This sequence was found in a man aged 50-60 years who had recovered from COVID-19. This CDR3 is CASSLAPLQGNYGYTF. The DNA of the CDR3 is TGCGCCAGCAGCTTGGCCCCCCTCCAGGGGAACTATGGCTACACCTTC.